The next 21 T cell receptor beta chains were all read from a single sample in a study of sequential checkpoint blockade in melanoma. Only in-frame clones appear in the TCRdb table, and some are missing; sequencing was by immunoSEQ multiplex PCR. The table has roughly 20,000 clones, around four fifths seen once; the top ten hold 36%. Documented treatment: randomized to nivolumab then ipilimumab (arm A) or the reverse (arm B). This sample comprised CD8+ T cells sorted from blood (inferred from file names), obtained from a patient given nivolumab and ipilimumab in sequence. The receptors were sampled from a human donor with melanoma.

The CDR3 nucleotides read TGTGCCAGCAGCTTAGGCAGGGCCGAGCAGTACTTC. Translated: CASSLGRAEQYF. The J gene is TRBJ2-5, the V gene TRBV13; possibly TRBD1 for D (5 bases). TRBJ2-7 matches the DNA end more closely, so the J call is doubtful. CDR1 and CDR2 from the germline V gene are PRHDT and FYEKMQ (reference sequence). There are 12 residues in the CDR3.

This chain links TRBV7-6 with TRBJ2-7; 7 bases align to TRBD2. Germline loops: CDR1 SGHVS, CDR2 FNYEAQ. V was pared by 1 base and J by 3 bases, with 9 bases of the junction left unmatched. The CDR3 spans 16 residues. The CDR3 DNA follows: TGTGCCAGCAGCTTAGAAGGAGGCGGGAGCGGCTACGAGCAGTACTTC. It is translated as CASSLEGGGSGYEQYF. Full variable domain (rest looked up from reference TRBV7-6 and TRBJ2-7): GAGVSQSPRYKVTKRGQDVALRCDPISGHVSLYWYRQALGQGPEFLTYFNYEAQQDKSGLPNDRFSAERPEGSISTLTIQRTEQRDSAMYRCASSLEGGGSGYEQYFGPGTRLTVT.

The V gene is TRBV30, the J gene TRBJ1-6; 7 nucleotides agree with TRBD1. CDR3 length: 14 residues. Trimming cost V 2 bases and J 7 bases; bases outside gene matches: 5. The germline V gene encodes CDR1 GTSNPN and CDR2 SVGIG (reference sequence). CDR3 DNA: TGTGCCTGGAGTCGAGGACAGGAAAATTCACCCCTCCACTTT. It is translated as CAWSRGQENSPLHF.

This clone was seen a single time. This chain connects TRBV7-9 to TRBJ1-1; a possible D gene is TRBD1 (5 bases). Looked up from germline, CDR1 is SEHNR and CDR2 is FQNEAQ (reference sequence). The V gene lost 4 bases and the J gene lost 3 bases, with 18 bases spanning the gap. This CDR3 region has 16 residues. The CDR3 coding sequence is TGTGCCAGCAGCTCTCGGGGGGGGAGTCCGTACACTGAAGCTTTCTTT. Its translation: CASSSRGGSPYTEAFF.

The chain joins TRBV11-2 to TRBJ1-4; 7 nucleotides line up with TRBD1. The CDR3 loop spans 14 amino acids. Germline values: CDR1 SGHAT, CDR2 FQNNGV. Trimming took 5 bases from V and 8 from J; bases not matched to a gene: 8. The CDR3 DNA sequence: TGTGCCAGCAGCCGTAAACCAGGGGGGGAAAAACTGTTTTTT. Protein: CASSRKPGGEKLFF.

The chain joins TRBV28 to TRBJ2-7; 10 bases match TRBD1. The length of the CDR3 is 16 residues. Unmatched junction bases numbered 7, after V lost 4 bases and J lost 1 base. CDR1 and CDR2 from the germline V gene are MDHEN and SYDVKM. Written as DNA, the CDR3 is TGTGCCAGCAGTTCCCTGACAGGGGGCAATTCCTACGAGCAGTACTTC. Translation: CASSSLTGGNSYEQYF.

The V and J genes are TRBV29-1 and TRBJ2-2; a weak D match, TRBD2 (5 bases). Deletions cut 6 bases from V and 0 bases from J, with 14 bases between. CDR1 and CDR2 from the germline V gene are SQVTM and ANQGSEA. The CDR3 consists of 15 residues. CDR3 loop: CSVLLEGSNTGELFF. The CDR3 DNA reads TGCAGCGTCCTCCTTGAGGGATCGAACACCGGGGAGCTGTTTTTT.

The J gene is TRBJ2-3, the V gene TRBV5-1; D not resolved. The CDR3 is 13 amino acids. The V gene's germline CDR1 is SGHRS and CDR2 YFSETQ. The ends were cut back, 0 bases at V and 11 bases at J, with 13 bases in the middle. The CDR3 loop reads CASSLGPTVEQYF. The CDR3 DNA is TGCGCCAGCAGCTTGGGCCCCACAGTGGAGCAGTATTTT.

J is TRBJ1-5 and V is TRBV18; D gene unclear. Germline V lookup: CDR1 KGHSH, CDR2 LQKENI. This CDR3 is built from 15 residues. The V end lost 3 bases, the J end lost 0 bases, and 9 bases lay between the germline ends. The CDR3 protein is CASSPSGASNQPQHF. CDR3 sequence (DNA): TGTGCCAGCTCACCCTCTGGAGCTAGCAATCAGCCCCAGCATTTT.

The chain carries TRBV6-5 and TRBJ1-2, with D tentatively TRBD1 (5 bases). CDR1 MNHEY and CDR2 SVGAGI come from the germline V gene. V lost 1 base, J lost 3 bases, and 12 bases lay in between. CDR3 length equals 15 residues. Here the CDR3 reads CASSYYRTAHYGYTF. The CDR3 nucleotides are TGTGCCAGCAGTTACTACAGGACGGCCCACTATGGCTACACCTTC.

Note on this clone: Additional DNA sequences in this sample encode the identical CDR3. V usage is TRBV29-1 and J usage is TRBJ2-7; possible D gene TRBD2, 6 bases. The V and J ends lost 1 base and 2 bases respectively, with 15 bases between them. Germline-derived CDR1 and CDR2 are SQVTM and ANQGSEA. The CDR3 is 15 residues long. CDR3 sequence: CSVEAGTGDPYEQYF. The CDR3 bases are TGCAGCGTTGAAGCCGGGACGGGGGATCCCTACGAGCAGTACTTC.

By share, this clone ranks as large. The J gene is TRBJ2-1, the V gene TRBV28; 7 bases match TRBD2. V lost 2 bases and J lost 3; bases outside the gene matches: 1. This CDR3 region has 14 residues. Germline loops: CDR1 MDHEN, CDR2 SYDVKM. The CDR3 nucleotides read TGTGCCAGCAGTTTACTAGCGGACTACAATGAGCAGTTCTTC. It encodes CASSLLADYNEQFF. The whole variable domain, filled in from reference TRBV28 and TRBJ2-1, reads DVKVTQSSRYLVKRTGEKVFLECVQDMDHENMFWYRQDPGLGLRLIYFSYDVKMKEKGDIPEGYSVSREKKERFSLILESASTNQTSMYLCASSLLADYNEQFFGPGTRLTVL.

The rearrangement links TRBV28 to TRBJ2-1; 7 nucleotides agree with TRBD2. This CDR3 contains 15 residues. The germline V gene has CDR1 MDHEN and CDR2 SYDVKM. Trimming at V came to 8 bases and at J to 0 bases, leaving 7 bases not matched to a gene. The CDR3 nucleotides read TGTGCCAGCGCCAGTCTAGCGGTCTCCTACAATGAGCAGTTCTTC. It encodes CASASLAVSYNEQFF. The full variable domain, in which reference TRBV28 and TRBJ2-1 provide the parts outside the CDR3, is DVKVTQSSRYLVKRTGEKVFLECVQDMDHENMFWYRQDPGLGLRLIYFSYDVKMKEKGDIPEGYSVSREKKERFSLILESASTNQTSMYLCASASLAVSYNEQFFGPGTRLTVL.

V gene TRBV6-1 combines with J gene TRBJ2-7, with D possibly being TRBD1 (6 bases). From germline, CDR1 is MNHNS and CDR2 SASEGT. Trimming pared 4 bases from V and 5 bases from J, leaving 27 bases between. The length of the CDR3 is 18 residues. The CDR3 DNA sequence: TGTGCCAGCAGTGTGGGAAGTATACATCGGGCAGGGGATCACGAGCAGTACTTC. It codes for CASSVGSIHRAGDHEQYF.

The chain links TRBV19 to TRBJ2-7; 8 nucleotides align to TRBD1. Trimming removed 5 bases from V and 1 base from J; junction bases left unmatched: 7. Germline V lookup: CDR1 LNHDA, CDR2 SQIVND (reference sequence). The CDR3 extends over 15 amino acids. CDR3 region: CASSEGTGLSYEQYF. Here the CDR3 DNA reads TGTGCCAGTAGTGAAGGGACAGGCCTTTCCTACGAGCAGTACTTC.

The CDR3 loop is CASSIARRGIGANVLTF. The CDR3 region has the DNA TGTGCCAGTAGTATAGCCAGACGGGGAATTGGGGCCAACGTCCTGACTTTC. The chain couples TRBV19 to TRBJ2-6; TRBD2 might be the D (5 bases). Germline assignment: CDR1 LNHDA and CDR2 SQIVND (reference sequence). This CDR3 comprises 17 residues. Trimming shortened V by 1 base and J by 3 bases, and 13 bases separated the two germline ends. Complete variable domain (other parts from reference TRBV19 and TRBJ2-6): DGGITQSPKYLFRKEGQNVTLSCEQNLNHDAMYWYRQDPGQGLRLIYYSQIVNDFQKGDIAEGYSVSREKKESFPLTVTSAQKNPTAFYLCASSIARRGIGANVLTFGAGSRLTVL.

This clone is large within its sample. The chain couples TRBV19 to TRBJ2-7; weak D call: TRBD1 (5 bases). V gave up 6 bases and J gave up 2 bases, with 11 bases separating them. Germline V lookup: CDR1 LNHDA, CDR2 SQIVND (reference sequence). CDR3 length equals 13 residues. The CDR3 sequence: CASSRTTAYEQYF. For the CDR3, the DNA is TGTGCCAGTAGCCGGACGACAGCCTACGAGCAGTACTTC.

The J gene is TRBJ2-1, the V gene TRBV7-9; 8 positions agree with TRBD2. Looked up from germline, CDR1 is SEHNR and CDR2 is FQNEAQ (reference sequence). The ends lost 3 bases at V and 8 bases at J; junction bases unmatched: 3. The CDR3 covers 13 residues. CDR3 DNA sequence: TGTGCCAGCAGCTTCGGGGGGGAGTATGAGCAGTTCTTC. It is translated as CASSFGGEYEQFF.

The chain links TRBV18 to TRBJ2-2; a weak D match, TRBD1 (7 bases). V was shortened by 3 bases and J by 6 bases, with 20 bases between the two germline ends. Germline CDR1 KGHSH, CDR2 LQKENI. The CDR3 has 17 residues. The CDR3 nucleotides are TGTGCCAGCTCACCCCAGCATTCAGGGGGGACGTCCGGGGAGCTGTTTTTT. Translated, it gives CASSPQHSGGTSGELFF. The full variable domain, rest sourced from reference TRBV18 and TRBJ2-2, is NAGVMQNPRHLVRRRGQEARLRCSPMKGHSHVYWYRQLPEEGLKFMVYLQKENIIDESGMPKERFSAEFPKEGPSILRIQQVVRGDSAAYFCASSPQHSGGTSGELFFGEGSRLTVL.

The rearrangement links TRBV9 to TRBJ1-4, with 8 bases identical to TRBD1. The CDR3 sequence is 15 residues long. The V gene's germline CDR1 is SGDLS and CDR2 YYNGEE. V was pared by 3 bases and J by 5 bases, with 6 bases of the junction left unmatched. CDR3 sequence: CASSAHRGLNEKLFF. CDR3 in DNA: TGTGCCAGCAGCGCCCACAGGGGGTTAAATGAAAAACTGTTTTTT. The full variable domain, rest sourced from reference TRBV9 and TRBJ1-4, is DSGVTQTPKHLITATGQRVTLRCSPRSGDLSVYWYQQSLDQGLQFLIQYYNGEERAKGNILERFSAQQFPDLHSELNLSSLELGDSALYFCASSAHRGLNEKLFFGSGTQLSVL.

The count of this clone is one. Different DNA sequences within this sample yield the same CDR3. The chain has TRBV19 and TRBJ2-2; no clear D. The V gene lost 6 bases and the J gene lost 6 bases, with 5 bases spanning the gap. The germline V gene encodes CDR1 LNHDA and CDR2 SQIVND (reference sequence). The CDR3 consists of 11 residues. The DNA of the CDR3 is TGTGCCAGTAGGTTCGCCGGGGAGCTGTTTTTT. This encodes CASRFAGELFF.